This T cell receptor (beta chain) was observed in a study of beta chain features in type 1 diabetes. Expressed TCRB transcripts were sequenced, since all the RNA that had been isolated was reverse transcribed. Clones were read by immunoSEQ multiplex PCR, and TCRdb kept only the in-frame ones, dropping some. The sample consists of 350,000 or so clones, around a fifth of them appearing once. Regarding the study as a whole: HLA influence on TCRB rearrangement stayed unresolved here. All four CD4+ subsets from Type 1 diabetes patients carried moderately but significantly shorter TCRB CDR3s. Researchers caution that PCR might favor shorter templates, equally among patients and controls.

This clone was observed a few times. What it recognizes is unknown. One heparinised blood draw averaging about 120 mL was given by each donor. This sequence was found in a woman between 18 and 30 years old in good health. The sequenced sample was naive CD4+ T cells from blood.

In DNA form, the CDR3 reads TGTGCCAGCAGCTCCCGCGGGGTCACCACGCAGTATTTT. This sequence encodes CASSSRGVTTQYF. The chain carries TRBV5-8 and TRBJ2-3, with D maybe TRBD2 (6 bases). Germline lookup yields CDR1 SGHTS and CDR2 YDEGEE. This CDR3 region has 13 residues. V was pared by 3 bases and J by 9 bases, with 14 bases between.